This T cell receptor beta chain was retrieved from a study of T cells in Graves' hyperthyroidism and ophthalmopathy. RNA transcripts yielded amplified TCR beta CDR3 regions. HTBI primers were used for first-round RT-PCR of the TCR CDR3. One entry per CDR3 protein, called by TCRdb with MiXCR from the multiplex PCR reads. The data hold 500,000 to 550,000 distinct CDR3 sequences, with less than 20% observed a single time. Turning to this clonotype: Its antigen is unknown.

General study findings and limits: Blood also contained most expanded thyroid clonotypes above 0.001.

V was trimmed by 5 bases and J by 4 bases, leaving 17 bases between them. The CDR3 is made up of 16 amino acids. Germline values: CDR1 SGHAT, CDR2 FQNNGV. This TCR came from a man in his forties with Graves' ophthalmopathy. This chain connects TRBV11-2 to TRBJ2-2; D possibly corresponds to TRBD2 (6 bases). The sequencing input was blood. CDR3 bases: TGTGCCAGCAGCGCAAGGAGGGCCTCGGGCACCGGGGAGCTGTTTTTT. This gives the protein CASSARRASGTGELFF. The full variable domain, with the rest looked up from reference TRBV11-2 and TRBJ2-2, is EAGVAQSPRYKIIEKRQSVAFWCNPISGHATLYWYQQILGQGPKLLIQFQNNGVVDDSQLPKDRFSAERLKGVDSTLKIQPAKLEDSAVYLCASSARRASGTGELFFGEGSRLTVL.